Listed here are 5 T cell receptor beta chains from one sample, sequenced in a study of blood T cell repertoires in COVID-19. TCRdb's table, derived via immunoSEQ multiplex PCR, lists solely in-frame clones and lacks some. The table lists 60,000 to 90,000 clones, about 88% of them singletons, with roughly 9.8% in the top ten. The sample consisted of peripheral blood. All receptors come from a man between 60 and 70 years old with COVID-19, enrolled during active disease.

DNA of the CDR3: TGTGCCAGCAGCTATGGGACAGGCGGAGTATTCGATGAGCAGTTCTTC. Encoded protein: CASSYGTGGVFDEQFF. The chain recombines TRBV5-6 with TRBJ2-1; TRBD1 agrees at 8 bases. The germline gives CDR1 SGHDT, CDR2 YYEEEE. V trimming: 3 bases; J trimming: 8 bases; junction bases outside the gene matches: 13. The CDR3 sequence is 16 residues long.

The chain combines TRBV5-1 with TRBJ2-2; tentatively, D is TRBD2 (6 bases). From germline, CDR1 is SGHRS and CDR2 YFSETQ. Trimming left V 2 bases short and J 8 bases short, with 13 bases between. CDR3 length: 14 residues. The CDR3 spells CASSFRRDQGELFF. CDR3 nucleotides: TGCGCCAGCAGCTTTCGGAGGGATCAGGGGGAGCTGTTTTTT. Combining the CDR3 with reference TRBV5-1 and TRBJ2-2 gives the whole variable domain KAGVTQTPRYLIKTRGQQVTLSCSPISGHRSVSWYQQTPGQGLQFLFEYFSETQRNKGNFPGRFSGRQFSNSRSEMNVSTLELGDSALYLCASSFRRDQGELFFGEGSRLTVL.

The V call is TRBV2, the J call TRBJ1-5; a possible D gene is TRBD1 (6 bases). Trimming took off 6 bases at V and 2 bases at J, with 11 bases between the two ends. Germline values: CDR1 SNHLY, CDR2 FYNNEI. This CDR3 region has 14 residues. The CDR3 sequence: CASRPGVGNQPQHF. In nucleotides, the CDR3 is TGTGCCAGCAGACCAGGGGTGGGCAATCAGCCCCAGCATTTT.

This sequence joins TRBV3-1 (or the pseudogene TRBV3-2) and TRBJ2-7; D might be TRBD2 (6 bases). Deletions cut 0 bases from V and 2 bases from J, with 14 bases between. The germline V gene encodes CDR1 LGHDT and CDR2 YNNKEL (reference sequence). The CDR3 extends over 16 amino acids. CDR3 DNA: TGTGCCAGCAGCCAAGATTGGCGGACTACTACCTACGAGCAGTACTTC. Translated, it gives CASSQDWRTTTYEQYF.

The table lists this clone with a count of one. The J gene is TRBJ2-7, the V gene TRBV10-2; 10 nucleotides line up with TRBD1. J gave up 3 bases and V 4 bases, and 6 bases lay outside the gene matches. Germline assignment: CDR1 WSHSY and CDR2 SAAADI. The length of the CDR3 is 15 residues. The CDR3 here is CASSGGTGALYEQYF. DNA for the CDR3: TGCGCCAGCAGTGGCGGGACAGGGGCCCTCTACGAGCAGTACTTC.